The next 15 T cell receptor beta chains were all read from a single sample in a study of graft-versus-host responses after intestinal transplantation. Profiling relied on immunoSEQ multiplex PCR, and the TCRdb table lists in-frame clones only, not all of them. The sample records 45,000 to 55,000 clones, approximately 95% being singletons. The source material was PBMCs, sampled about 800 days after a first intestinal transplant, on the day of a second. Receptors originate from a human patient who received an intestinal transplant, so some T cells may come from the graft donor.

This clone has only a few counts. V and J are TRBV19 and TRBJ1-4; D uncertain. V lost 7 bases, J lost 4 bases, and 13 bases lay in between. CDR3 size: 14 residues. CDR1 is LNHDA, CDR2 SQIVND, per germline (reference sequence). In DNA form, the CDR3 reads TGTGCCAGTAATGACCGGGCCATTAATGAAAAACTGTTTTTT. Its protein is CASNDRAINEKLFF.

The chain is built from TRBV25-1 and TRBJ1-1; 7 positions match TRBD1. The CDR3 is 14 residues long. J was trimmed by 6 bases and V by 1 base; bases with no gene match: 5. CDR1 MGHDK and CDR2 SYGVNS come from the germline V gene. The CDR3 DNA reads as TGTGCCAGCAGTGAATCTGGCAGGGGGTCTGAAGCTTTCTTT. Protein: CASSESGRGSEAFF.

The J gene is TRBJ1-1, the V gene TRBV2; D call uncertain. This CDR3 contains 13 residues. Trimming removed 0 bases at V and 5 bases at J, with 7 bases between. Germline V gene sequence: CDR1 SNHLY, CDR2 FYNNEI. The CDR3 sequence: CASSEALGTEAFF. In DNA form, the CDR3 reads TGTGCCAGCAGTGAAGCGCTGGGGACTGAAGCTTTCTTT. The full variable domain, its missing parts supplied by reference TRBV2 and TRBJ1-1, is EPEVTQTPSHQVTQMGQEVILRCVPISNHLYFYWYRQILGQKVEFLVSFYNNEISEKSEIFDDQFSVERPDGSNFTLKIRSTKLEDSAMYFCASSEALGTEAFFGQGTRLTVV.

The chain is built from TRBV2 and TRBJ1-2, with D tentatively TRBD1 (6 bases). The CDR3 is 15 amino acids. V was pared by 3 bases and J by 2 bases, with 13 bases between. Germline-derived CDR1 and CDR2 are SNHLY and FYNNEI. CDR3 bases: TGTGCCAGCAGTGAGTGGGACAATAGCAACTATGGCTACACCTTC. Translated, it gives CASSEWDNSNYGYTF.

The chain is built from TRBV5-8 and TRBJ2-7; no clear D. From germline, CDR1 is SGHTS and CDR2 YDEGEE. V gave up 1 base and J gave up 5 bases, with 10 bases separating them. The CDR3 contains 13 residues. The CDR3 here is CASSLLGMDEQYF. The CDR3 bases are TGTGCCAGCAGCTTGTTGGGGATGGACGAGCAGTACTTC.

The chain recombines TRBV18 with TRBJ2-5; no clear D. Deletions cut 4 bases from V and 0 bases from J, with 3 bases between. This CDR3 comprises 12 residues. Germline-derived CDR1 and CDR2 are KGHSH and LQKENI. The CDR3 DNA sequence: TGTGCCAGCTCACGCAACCAAGAGACCCAGTACTTC. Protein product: CASSRNQETQYF.

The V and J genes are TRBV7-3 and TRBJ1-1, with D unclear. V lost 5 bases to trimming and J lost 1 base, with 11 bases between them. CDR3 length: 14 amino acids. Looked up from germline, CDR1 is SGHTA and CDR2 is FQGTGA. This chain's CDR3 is CASSAPRWNTEAFF. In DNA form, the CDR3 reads TGTGCCAGCAGCGCGCCCAGGTGGAACACTGAAGCTTTCTTT. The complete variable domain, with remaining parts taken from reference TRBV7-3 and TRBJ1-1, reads GAGVSQTPSNKVTEKGKYVELRCDPISGHTALYWYRQSLGQGPEFLIYFQGTGAADDSGLPNDRFFAVRPEGSVSTLKIQRTERGDSAVYLCASSAPRWNTEAFFGQGTRLTVV.

CDR3 sequence: CASSVTSGAYNEQFF. The CDR3 DNA is TGTGCCAGTAGTGTGACTAGCGGGGCCTACAATGAGCAGTTCTTC. The rearrangement uses TRBV19 and TRBJ2-1; TRBD2 agrees at 11 bases. Looked up from germline, CDR1 is LNHDA and CDR2 is SQIVND (reference sequence). This CDR3 has 15 residues. The V and J ends lost 5 bases and 2 bases, in that order; junction bases with no gene match: 2.

The CDR3 here is CASSIAGPLYQPQHF. CDR3 nucleotides: TGTGCCAGTAGTATAGCCGGACCTCTCTACCAGCCCCAGCATTTT. The V gene is TRBV19, the J gene TRBJ1-5; no definite D call. The CDR3 covers 15 residues. The germline V and J ends were trimmed by 1 base and 7 bases, with 14 bases remaining between them. CDR1 and CDR2 from the germline V gene are LNHDA and SQIVND (reference sequence). Full variable domain (missing parts from reference TRBV19 and TRBJ1-5): DGGITQSPKYLFRKEGQNVTLSCEQNLNHDAMYWYRQDPGQGLRLIYYSQIVNDFQKGDIAEGYSVSREKKESFPLTVTSAQKNPTAFYLCASSIAGPLYQPQHFGDGTRLSIL.

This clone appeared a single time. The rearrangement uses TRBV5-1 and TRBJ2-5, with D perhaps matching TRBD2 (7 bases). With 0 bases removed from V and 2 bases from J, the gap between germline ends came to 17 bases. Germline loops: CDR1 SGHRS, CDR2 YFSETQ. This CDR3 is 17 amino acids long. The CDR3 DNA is TGCGCCAGCAGCTTGGGAGGCCAGGGAGGGGGTCAAGAGACCCAGTACTTC. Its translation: CASSLGGQGGGQETQYF.

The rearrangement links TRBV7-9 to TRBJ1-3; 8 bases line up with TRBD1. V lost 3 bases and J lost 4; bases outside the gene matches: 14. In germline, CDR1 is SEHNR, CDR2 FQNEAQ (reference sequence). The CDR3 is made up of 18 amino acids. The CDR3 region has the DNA TGTGCCAGCAGCTTCCCCTATGCAGGGGGCATAGAAGGAAACACCATATATTTT. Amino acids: CASSFPYAGGIEGNTIYF.

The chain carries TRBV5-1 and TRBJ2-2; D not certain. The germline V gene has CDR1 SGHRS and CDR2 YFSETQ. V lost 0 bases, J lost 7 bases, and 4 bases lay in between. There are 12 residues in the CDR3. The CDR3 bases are TGCGCCAGCAGCTTGGAGGGCGGGGAGCTGTTTTTT. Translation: CASSLEGGELFF.

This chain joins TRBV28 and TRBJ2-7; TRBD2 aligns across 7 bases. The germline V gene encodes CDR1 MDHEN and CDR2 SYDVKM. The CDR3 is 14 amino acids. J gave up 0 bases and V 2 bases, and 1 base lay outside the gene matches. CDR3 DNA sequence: TGTGCCAGCAGTTTAGGCGGGAGCTCCTACGAGCAGTACTTC. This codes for CASSLGGSSYEQYF.

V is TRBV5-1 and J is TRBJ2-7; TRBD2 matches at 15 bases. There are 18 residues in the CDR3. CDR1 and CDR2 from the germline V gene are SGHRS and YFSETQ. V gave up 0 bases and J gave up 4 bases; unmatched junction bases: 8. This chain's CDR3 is CASSLGGLAGGPLYEQYF. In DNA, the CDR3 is TGCGCCAGCAGCTTGGGAGGACTAGCGGGAGGGCCTTTATACGAGCAGTACTTC.

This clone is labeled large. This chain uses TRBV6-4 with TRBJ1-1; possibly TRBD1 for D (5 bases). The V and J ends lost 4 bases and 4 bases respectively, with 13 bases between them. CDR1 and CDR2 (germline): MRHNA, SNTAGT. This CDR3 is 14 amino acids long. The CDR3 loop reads CASSVRAESTEAFF. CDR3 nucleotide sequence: TGTGCCAGCAGTGTCAGGGCGGAAAGCACTGAAGCTTTCTTT.